Included here is one T cell receptor (beta chain) sequence, with context. The antigen this receptor binds is unknown. Sequencing used an Illumina HiSeq 2000. TCR beta cDNA libraries were prepared using 5'RACE template switching, which introduced a universal primer site and unique molecular identifiers. cDNA synthesis was primed from the TCR beta constant segment and was followed by two successive PCR amplification steps. From the authors' description of their analysis: Reads were demultiplexed and grouped by UMI with MIGEC, and clonotypes were assembled and quantified with MiTCR. To exclude erroneous sequences, any TCR cDNA sequence not supported by at least two reads was discarded. The tcR package was used for downstream repertoire analysis, and clonotypes were matched across fractions by CDR3 nucleotide sequence plus V segment. VDJmatch was used to annotate antigen specificity against VDJdb, with one amino acid substitution in CDR3 permitted. Reads reprocessed by TCRdb are summarized as one entry per CDR3 protein sequence, and DNA is absent. TCRdb, not the original authors, processed these V and J calls. The sample's records list about 180,000 distinct CDR3 sequences. The ten top clones hold around a sixth of the sample.

The cysteine opens and the phenylalanine closes a CDR3 of 12 amino acids. DNA is not recorded here. HCMV serostatus was determined by detecting HCMV-specific IgG in serum with a commercial ELISA kit. Ficoll density gradient centrifugation was used to isolate peripheral blood mononuclear cells from blood. This sample was taken from a study of T cells expressing NK-cell markers (dated by TCRdb to 2020 to 2021). Looking at the study overall: In sorted CD3+CD56+NKG2C+, CD3+CD56+NKG2C- and CD3+CD56-NKG2C+ T-cell subsets from about 8 donors, TCR beta-chain repertoires were profiled. Among the eight sequenced donors, only one was HCMV-seronegative, while the other seven were HCMV-seropositive. All eight donors whose samples were sequenced were randomly selected healthy volunteers, three of them men and five women. The libraries were sequenced on Illumina HiSeq 2000/2500, MiSeq or NextSeq, producing 2 x 150 bp reads. The investigation overall reported the following: Those dominant clonotypes were again the most abundant among CD3+CD56-NKG2C+ cells in a few donors, at about 25-65%. In over 5 donors, the dominant CD3+CD56+NKG2C+ clonotypes were among the top 10 CD8+ clonotypes and accounted for about 1.0-7.5% of CD8+ T cells. Whether the expanded NKG2C-expressing T cell clones were specific for HCMV antigens was left unclear.

The sequencing input was blood T cells: a sorted CD56 or NKG2C T cell subset, CD4+ or CD8+ T cells, or bulk PBMC T cells (not recorded which). The TCR was taken from a woman between 18 and 75 years old in good health. The rearrangement combines TRBV12-3 or TRBV12-4 with TRBJ1-1. CDR3 protein: CASSKVVSEAFF.